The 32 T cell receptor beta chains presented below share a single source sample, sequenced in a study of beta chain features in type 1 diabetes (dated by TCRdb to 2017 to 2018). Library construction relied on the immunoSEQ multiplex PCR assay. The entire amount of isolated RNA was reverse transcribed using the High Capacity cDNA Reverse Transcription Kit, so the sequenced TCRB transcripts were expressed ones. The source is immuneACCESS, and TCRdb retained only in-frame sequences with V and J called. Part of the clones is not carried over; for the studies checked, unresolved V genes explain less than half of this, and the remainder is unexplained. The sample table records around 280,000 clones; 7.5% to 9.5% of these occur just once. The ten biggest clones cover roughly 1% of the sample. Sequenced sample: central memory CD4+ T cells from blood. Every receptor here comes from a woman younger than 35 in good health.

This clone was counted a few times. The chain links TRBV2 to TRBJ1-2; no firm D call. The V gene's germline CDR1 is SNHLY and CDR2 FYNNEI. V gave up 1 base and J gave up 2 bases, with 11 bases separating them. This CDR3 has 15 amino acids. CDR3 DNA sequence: TGTGCCAGCAGTGAAGACAGTGCCTTGAACTATGGCTACACCTTC. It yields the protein CASSEDSALNYGYTF. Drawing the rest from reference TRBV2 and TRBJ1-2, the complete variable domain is EPEVTQTPSHQVTQMGQEVILRCVPISNHLYFYWYRQILGQKVEFLVSFYNNEISEKSEIFDDQFSVERPDGSNFTLKIRSTKLEDSAMYFCASSEDSALNYGYTFGSGTRLTVV.

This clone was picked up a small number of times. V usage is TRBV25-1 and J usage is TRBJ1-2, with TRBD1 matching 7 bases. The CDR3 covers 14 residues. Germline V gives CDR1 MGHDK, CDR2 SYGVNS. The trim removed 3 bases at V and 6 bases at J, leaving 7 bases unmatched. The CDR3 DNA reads TGTGCCAGCAGTGAGTTAAGACAGGGACATGGCTACACCTTC. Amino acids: CASSELRQGHGYTF.

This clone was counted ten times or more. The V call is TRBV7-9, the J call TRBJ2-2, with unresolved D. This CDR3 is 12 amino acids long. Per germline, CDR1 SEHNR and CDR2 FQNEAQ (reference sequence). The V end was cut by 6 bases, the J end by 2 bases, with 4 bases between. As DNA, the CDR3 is TGTGCCAGCAGTACTAACACCGGGGAGCTGTTTTTT. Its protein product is CASSTNTGELFF. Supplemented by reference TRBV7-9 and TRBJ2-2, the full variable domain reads DTGVSQNPRHKITKRGQNVTFRCDPISEHNRLYWYRQTLGQGPEFLTYFQNEAQLEKSRLLSDRFSAERPKGSFSTLEIQRTEQGDSAMYLCASSTNTGELFFGEGSRLTVL.

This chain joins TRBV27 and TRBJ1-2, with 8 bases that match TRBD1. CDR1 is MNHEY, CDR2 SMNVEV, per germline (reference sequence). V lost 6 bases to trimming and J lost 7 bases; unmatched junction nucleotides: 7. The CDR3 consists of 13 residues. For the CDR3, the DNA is TGTGCCAGCAGGCGGGACAGGACGAGTGGCTACACCTTC. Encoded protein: CASRRDRTSGYTF.

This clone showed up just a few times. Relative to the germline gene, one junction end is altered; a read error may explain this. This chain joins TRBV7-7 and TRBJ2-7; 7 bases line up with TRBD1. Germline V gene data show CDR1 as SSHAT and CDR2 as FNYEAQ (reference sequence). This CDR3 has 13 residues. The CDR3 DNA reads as TGTGCTAGCAGCTTTGGGACAGCCTACGAGCAGTACTTC. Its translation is CASSFGTAYEQYF.

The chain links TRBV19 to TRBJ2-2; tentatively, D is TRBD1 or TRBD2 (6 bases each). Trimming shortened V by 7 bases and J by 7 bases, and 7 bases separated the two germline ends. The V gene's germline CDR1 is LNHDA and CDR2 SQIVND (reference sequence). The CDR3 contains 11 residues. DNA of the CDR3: TGTGCCAGTAAGGGGGGCGGGGAGCTGTTTTTT. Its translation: CASKGGGELFF. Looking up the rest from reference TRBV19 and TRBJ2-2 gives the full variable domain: DGGITQSPKYLFRKEGQNVTLSCEQNLNHDAMYWYRQDPGQGLRLIYYSQIVNDFQKGDIAEGYSVSREKKESFPLTVTSAQKNPTAFYLCASKGGGELFFGEGSRLTVL.

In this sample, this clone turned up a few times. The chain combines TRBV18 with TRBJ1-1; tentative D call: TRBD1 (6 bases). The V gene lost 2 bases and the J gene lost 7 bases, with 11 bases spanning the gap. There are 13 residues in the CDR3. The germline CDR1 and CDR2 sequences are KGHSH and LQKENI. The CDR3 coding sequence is TGTGCCAGCTCACCATATGGACAGTTTGAAGCTTTCTTT. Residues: CASSPYGQFEAFF.

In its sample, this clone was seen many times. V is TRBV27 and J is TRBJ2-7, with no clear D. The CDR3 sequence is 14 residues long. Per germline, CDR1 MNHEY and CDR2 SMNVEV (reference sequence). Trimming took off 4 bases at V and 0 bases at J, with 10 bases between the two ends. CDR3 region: CASSSSWSSYEQYV. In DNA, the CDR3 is TGTGCCAGCAGTTCCTCATGGAGCTCCTACGAGCAGTACGTC.

The CDR3 nucleotides are TGCGCCAGCAGCCAAGAGCGGAACTCTGGAAACACCATATATTTT. Protein product: CASSQERNSGNTIYF. The gene calls are TRBV4-3 and TRBJ1-3; D gene ambiguous. The V end was cut by 0 bases, the J end by 0 bases, with 6 bases between. Germline CDR1 and CDR2: LGHNA and YSLEER. This CDR3 is 15 amino acids long.

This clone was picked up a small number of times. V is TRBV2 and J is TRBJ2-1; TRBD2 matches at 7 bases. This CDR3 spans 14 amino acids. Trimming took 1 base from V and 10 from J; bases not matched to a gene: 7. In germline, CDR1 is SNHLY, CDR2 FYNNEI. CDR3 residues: CASSEGLRRGEQFF. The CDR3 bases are TGTGCCAGCAGTGAAGGTCTGAGGCGGGGGGAGCAGTTCTTC.

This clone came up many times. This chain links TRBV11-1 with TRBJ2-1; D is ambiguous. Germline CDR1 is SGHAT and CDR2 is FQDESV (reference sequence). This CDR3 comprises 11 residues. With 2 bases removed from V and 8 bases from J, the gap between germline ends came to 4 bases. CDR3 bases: TGTGCCAGCAGCTTAAGGGATGAGCAGTTCTTC. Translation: CASSLRDEQFF.

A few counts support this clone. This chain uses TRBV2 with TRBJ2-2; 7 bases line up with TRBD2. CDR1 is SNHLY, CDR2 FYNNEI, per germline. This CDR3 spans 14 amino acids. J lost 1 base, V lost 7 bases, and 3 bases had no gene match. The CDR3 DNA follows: TGTGCCAGCATGGGCGGGGGGAACACCGGGGAGCTGTTTTTT. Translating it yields CASMGGGNTGELFF.

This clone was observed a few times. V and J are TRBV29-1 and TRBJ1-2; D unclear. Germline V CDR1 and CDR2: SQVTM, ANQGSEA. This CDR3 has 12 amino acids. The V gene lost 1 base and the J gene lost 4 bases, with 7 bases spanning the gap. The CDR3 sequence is CSVEASPYGYTF. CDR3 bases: TGCAGCGTTGAAGCCAGCCCCTATGGCTACACCTTC.

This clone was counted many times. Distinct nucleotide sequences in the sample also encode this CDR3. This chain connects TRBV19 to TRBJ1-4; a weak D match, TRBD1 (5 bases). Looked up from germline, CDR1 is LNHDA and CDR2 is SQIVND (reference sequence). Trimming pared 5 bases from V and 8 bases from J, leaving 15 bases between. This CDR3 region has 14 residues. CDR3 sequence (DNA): TGTGCCAGTAGTCGTCTCCTGGGGGGAGAAAAACTGTTTTTT. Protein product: CASSRLLGGEKLFF.

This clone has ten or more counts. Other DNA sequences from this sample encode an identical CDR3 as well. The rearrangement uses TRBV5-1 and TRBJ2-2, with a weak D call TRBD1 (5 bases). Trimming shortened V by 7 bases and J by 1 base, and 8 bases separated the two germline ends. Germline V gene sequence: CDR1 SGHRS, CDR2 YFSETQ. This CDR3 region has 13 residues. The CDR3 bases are TGCGCCAGCGATCAGGGGAACACCGGGGAGCTGTTTTTT. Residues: CASDQGNTGELFF.

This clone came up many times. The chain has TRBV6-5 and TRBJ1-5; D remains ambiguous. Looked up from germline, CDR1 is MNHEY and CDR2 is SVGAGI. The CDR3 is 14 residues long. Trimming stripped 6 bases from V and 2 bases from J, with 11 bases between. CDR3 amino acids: CASRTGPGNQPQHF. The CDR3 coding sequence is TGTGCCAGCAGAACCGGGCCCGGCAATCAGCCCCAGCATTTT.

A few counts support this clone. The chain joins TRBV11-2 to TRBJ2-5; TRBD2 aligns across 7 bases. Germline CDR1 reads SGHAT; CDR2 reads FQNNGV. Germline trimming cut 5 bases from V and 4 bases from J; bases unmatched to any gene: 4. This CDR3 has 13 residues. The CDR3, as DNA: TGTGCCAGCAGCGGGGGGGTTGCAGAGACCCAGTACTTC. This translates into CASSGGVAETQYF.

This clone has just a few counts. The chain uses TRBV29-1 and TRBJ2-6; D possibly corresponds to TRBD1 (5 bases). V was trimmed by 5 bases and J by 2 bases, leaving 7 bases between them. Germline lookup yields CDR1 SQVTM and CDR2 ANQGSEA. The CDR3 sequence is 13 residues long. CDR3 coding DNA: TGCAGCGTTAGGGGAACTGGGGCCAACGTCCTGACTTTC. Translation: CSVRGTGANVLTF.

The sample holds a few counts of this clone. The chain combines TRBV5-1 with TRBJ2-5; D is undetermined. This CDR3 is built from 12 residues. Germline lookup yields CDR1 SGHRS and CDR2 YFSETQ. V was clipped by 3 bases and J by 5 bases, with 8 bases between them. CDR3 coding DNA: TGCGCCAGCAGCTACTACGGGGAGACCCAGTACTTC. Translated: CASSYYGETQYF.

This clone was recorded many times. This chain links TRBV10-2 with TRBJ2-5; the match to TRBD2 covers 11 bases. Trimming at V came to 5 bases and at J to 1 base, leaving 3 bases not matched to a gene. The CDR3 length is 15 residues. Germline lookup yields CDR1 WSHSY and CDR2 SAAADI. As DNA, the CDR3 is TGCGCCAGCAGTCGTAGCGGGAGGGTCCAAGAGACCCAGTACTTC. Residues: CASSRSGRVQETQYF.

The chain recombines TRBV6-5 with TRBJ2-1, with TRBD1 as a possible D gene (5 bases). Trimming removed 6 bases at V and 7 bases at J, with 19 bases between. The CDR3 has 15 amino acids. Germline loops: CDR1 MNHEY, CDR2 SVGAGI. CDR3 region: CASRAGSSLSNEQFF. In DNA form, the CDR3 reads TGTGCCAGCAGAGCAGGGTCGTCACTTAGTAATGAGCAGTTCTTC.

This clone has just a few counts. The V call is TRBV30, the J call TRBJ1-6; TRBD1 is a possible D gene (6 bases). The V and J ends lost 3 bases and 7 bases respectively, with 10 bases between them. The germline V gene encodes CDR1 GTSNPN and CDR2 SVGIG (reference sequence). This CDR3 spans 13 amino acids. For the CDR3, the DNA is TGTGCCTGGAGACACAGGGAGAATTCACCCCTCCACTTT. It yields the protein CAWRHRENSPLHF. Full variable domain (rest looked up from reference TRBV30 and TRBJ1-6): SQTIHQWPATLVQPVGSPLSLECTVEGTSNPNLYWYRQAAGRGLQLLFYSVGIGQISSEVPQNLSASRPQDRQFILSSKKLLLSDSGFYLCAWRHRENSPLHFGNGTRLTVT.

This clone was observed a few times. As DNA, the CDR3 is TGTGCCAGTACCTTCAATTATCGGGGCAACTATGGCTACACCTTC. Its translation is CASTFNYRGNYGYTF. The V gene is TRBV19, the J gene TRBJ1-2; possible D gene TRBD1, 5 bases. The germline CDR1 and CDR2 sequences are LNHDA and SQIVND (reference sequence). The CDR3 runs 15 residues. V was cut by 7 bases and J by 2 bases, with 17 bases left in between.

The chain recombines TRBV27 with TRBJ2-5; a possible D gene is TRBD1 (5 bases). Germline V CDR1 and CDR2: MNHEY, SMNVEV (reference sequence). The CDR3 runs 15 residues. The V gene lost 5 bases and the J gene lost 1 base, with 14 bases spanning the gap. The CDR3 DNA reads TGTGCCAGCAGTCCGATCCAGACAGTCCAAGAGACCCAGTACTTC. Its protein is CASSPIQTVQETQYF.

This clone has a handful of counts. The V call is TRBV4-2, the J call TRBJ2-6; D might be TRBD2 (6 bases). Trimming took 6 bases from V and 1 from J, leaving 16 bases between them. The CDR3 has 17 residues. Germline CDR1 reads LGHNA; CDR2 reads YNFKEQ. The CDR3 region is CASRIGTSMSGANVLTF. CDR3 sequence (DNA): TGTGCCAGCAGGATTGGGACTTCTATGTCTGGGGCCAACGTCCTGACTTTC.

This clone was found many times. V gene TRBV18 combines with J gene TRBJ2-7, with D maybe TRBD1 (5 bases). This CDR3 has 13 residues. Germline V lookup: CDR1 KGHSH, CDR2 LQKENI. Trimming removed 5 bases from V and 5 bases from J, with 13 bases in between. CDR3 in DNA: TGTGCCAGCTCAGATCAGGGATTGCACGAGCAGTACGTC. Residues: CASSDQGLHEQYV.

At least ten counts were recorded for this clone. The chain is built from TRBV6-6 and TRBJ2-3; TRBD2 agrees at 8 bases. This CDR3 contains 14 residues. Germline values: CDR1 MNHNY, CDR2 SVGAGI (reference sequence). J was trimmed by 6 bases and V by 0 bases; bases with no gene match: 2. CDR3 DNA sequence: TGTGCCAGCAGTTACTCGCGGGAGGCCGATACGCAGTATTTT. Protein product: CASSYSREADTQYF.

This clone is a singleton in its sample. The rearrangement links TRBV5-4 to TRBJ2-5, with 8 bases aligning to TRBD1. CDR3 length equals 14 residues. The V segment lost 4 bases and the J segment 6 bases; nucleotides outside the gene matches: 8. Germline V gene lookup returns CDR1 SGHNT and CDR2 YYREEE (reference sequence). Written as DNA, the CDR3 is TGTGCCAGCAGCGTTGGACAGGGAGGCAAGACCCAGTACTTC. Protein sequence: CASSVGQGGKTQYF.

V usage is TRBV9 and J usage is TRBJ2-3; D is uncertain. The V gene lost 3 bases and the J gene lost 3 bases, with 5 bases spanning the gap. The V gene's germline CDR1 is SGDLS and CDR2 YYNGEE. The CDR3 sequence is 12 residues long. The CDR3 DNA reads TGTGCCAGCAGCGAGAGGACAGATACGCAGTATTTT. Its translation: CASSERTDTQYF.

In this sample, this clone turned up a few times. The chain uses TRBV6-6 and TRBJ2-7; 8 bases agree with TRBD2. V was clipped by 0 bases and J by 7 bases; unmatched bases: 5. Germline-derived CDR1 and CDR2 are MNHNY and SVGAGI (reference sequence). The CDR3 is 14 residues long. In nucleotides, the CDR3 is TGTGCCAGCAGTTACTCTGAGCGGGAGTGGGAGCAGTACTTC. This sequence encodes CASSYSEREWEQYF.

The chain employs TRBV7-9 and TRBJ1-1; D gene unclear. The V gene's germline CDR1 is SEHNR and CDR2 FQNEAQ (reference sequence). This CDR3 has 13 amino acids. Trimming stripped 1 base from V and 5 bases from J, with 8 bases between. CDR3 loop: CASSLELGTEAFF. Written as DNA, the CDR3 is TGTGCCAGCAGCTTAGAATTGGGGACTGAAGCTTTCTTT.

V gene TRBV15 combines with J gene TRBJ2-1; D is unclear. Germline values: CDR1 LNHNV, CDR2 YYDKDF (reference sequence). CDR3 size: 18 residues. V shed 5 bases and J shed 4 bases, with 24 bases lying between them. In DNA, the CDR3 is TGTGCCACCAGCTCAACCCCCTCGACCGCCATTGGTTACAATGAGCAGTTCTTC. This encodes CATSSTPSTAIGYNEQFF. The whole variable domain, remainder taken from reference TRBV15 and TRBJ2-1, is DAMVIQNPRYQVTQFGKPVTLSCSQTLNHNVMYWYQQKSSQAPKLLFHYYDKDFNNEADTPDNFQSRRPNTSFCFLDIRSPGLGDTAMYLCATSSTPSTAIGYNEQFFGPGTRLTVL.